Presented here are 10 T cell receptor beta chains from one specimen sequenced in a study of cytomegalovirus exposure and HLA in healthy donors. PCR employed 60 Vbeta and 13 Jbeta primers. TCRdb's table, derived via immunoSEQ multiplex PCR, lists solely in-frame clones and lacks some. Of some 150,000 clones in the sample, almost 85% were seen once. Sequencing used PBMCs. These receptors came from a man between 18 and 35 years old in good health and CMV-seropositive.

The genes are TRBV19 and TRBJ2-7; D is possibly TRBD1 (5 bases). CDR1 and CDR2 (germline): LNHDA, SQIVND (reference sequence). The V and J ends lost 5 bases and 3 bases respectively, with 11 bases between them. There are 13 residues in the CDR3. The CDR3 here is CASSVGHLYEQYF. The CDR3 region has the DNA TGTGCCAGTAGTGTCGGACACCTCTACGAGCAGTACTTC.

CDR3 amino acids: CASSALAGVSYEQYF. In DNA form, the CDR3 reads TGTGCCAGCAGTGCTCTAGCGGGGGTCTCCTACGAGCAGTACTTC. The chain carries TRBV6-1 and TRBJ2-7; TRBD2 agrees at 10 bases. The length of the CDR3 is 15 residues. V gave up 4 bases and J gave up 0 bases; unmatched junction bases: 3. CDR1 is MNHNS, CDR2 SASEGT, per germline.

J is TRBJ2-3 and V is TRBV7-9, with TRBD2 matching over 10 bases. V was pared by 5 bases and J by 1 base, with 3 bases of the junction left unmatched. CDR1 and CDR2 (germline): SEHNR, FQNEAQ (reference sequence). This CDR3 spans 15 amino acids. This CDR3 is CASSPGTSGTDTQYF. The CDR3, as DNA: TGTGCCAGCAGCCCCGGGACTAGCGGCACAGATACGCAGTATTTT.

V usage is TRBV27 and J usage is TRBJ2-6, with TRBD1 identical over 12 bases. Germline V lookup: CDR1 MNHEY, CDR2 SMNVEV (reference sequence). V trimming: 5 bases; J trimming: 0 bases; junction bases outside the gene matches: 2. The CDR3 contains 17 residues. CDR3 in amino acids: CASSPGQGASGANVLTF. CDR3 coding DNA: TGTGCCAGCAGTCCGGGACAGGGGGCCTCTGGGGCCAACGTCCTGACTTTC.

The V call is TRBV5-8, the J call TRBJ1-5; 9 positions match TRBD1. From germline, CDR1 is SGHTS and CDR2 YDEGEE. The V segment lost 4 bases and the J segment 3 bases; nucleotides outside the gene matches: 20. CDR3 length: 20 residues. CDR3 sequence reads: CASSLTGTGIPLVTNQPQHF. Here the CDR3 DNA reads TGTGCCAGCAGCCTGACCGGGACAGGGATTCCTCTAGTCACCAATCAGCCCCAGCATTTT.

V and J are TRBV7-9 and TRBJ1-5, with 9 positions matching TRBD1. CDR1 and CDR2 from the germline V gene are SEHNR and FQNEAQ (reference sequence). This CDR3 has 14 amino acids. Trimming at V came to 5 bases and at J to 3 bases, leaving 2 bases not matched to a gene. The CDR3 is CASSRTGVNQPQHF. The CDR3 DNA follows: TGTGCCAGCAGCAGGACAGGGGTCAATCAGCCCCAGCATTTT.

Only one count was recorded for this clone. The rearrangement uses TRBV6-1 and TRBJ2-3, with a possible D match to TRBD2 (6 bases). This CDR3 comprises 15 residues. The germline V and J ends were trimmed by 5 bases and 0 bases, with 12 bases remaining between them. Germline CDR1 reads MNHNS; CDR2 reads SASEGT. CDR3 nucleotide sequence: TGTGCCAGCAGTCCGGTGGGGGGAAGCACAGATACGCAGTATTTT. Amino acids: CASSPVGGSTDTQYF.

The rearrangement uses TRBV5-1 and TRBJ1-2; D remains unclear. The V end was cut by 2 bases, the J end by 4 bases, with 12 bases between. Per germline, CDR1 SGHRS and CDR2 YFSETQ. The CDR3 totals 14 residues. Written as DNA, the CDR3 is TGCGCCAGCAGCTTAACGGAGGACCCCTATGGCTACACCTTC. Residues: CASSLTEDPYGYTF. The complete variable domain, with remaining parts taken from reference TRBV5-1 and TRBJ1-2, reads KAGVTQTPRYLIKTRGQQVTLSCSPISGHRSVSWYQQTPGQGLQFLFEYFSETQRNKGNFPGRFSGRQFSNSRSEMNVSTLELGDSALYLCASSLTEDPYGYTFGSGTRLTVV.

This sequence joins TRBV19 and TRBJ2-7; tentatively, D is TRBD1 (5 bases). CDR1 is LNHDA and CDR2 is SQIVND in the germline V gene (reference sequence). Trimming took 9 bases from V and 3 from J, leaving 12 bases between them. CDR3 length: 12 residues. This CDR3 is CASQGQRYEQYF. In nucleotides, the CDR3 is TGTGCCAGCCAAGGACAACGCTACGAGCAGTACTTC. Together with reference TRBV19 and TRBJ2-7, the CDR3 gives the full variable domain: DGGITQSPKYLFRKEGQNVTLSCEQNLNHDAMYWYRQDPGQGLRLIYYSQIVNDFQKGDIAEGYSVSREKKESFPLTVTSAQKNPTAFYLCASQGQRYEQYFGPGTRLTVT.

This clone showed up just once. This chain joins TRBV25-1 and TRBJ1-1, with TRBD1 as a possible D gene (5 bases). Germline assignment: CDR1 MGHDK and CDR2 SYGVNS. The CDR3 contains 15 residues. Trimming cost V 7 bases and J 5 bases, with 20 bases left between them. The DNA for the CDR3 is TGTGCCAGCAAAAGTTCAGGGCTGATAGGAACTGAAGCTTTCTTT. It is translated as CASKSSGLIGTEAFF.